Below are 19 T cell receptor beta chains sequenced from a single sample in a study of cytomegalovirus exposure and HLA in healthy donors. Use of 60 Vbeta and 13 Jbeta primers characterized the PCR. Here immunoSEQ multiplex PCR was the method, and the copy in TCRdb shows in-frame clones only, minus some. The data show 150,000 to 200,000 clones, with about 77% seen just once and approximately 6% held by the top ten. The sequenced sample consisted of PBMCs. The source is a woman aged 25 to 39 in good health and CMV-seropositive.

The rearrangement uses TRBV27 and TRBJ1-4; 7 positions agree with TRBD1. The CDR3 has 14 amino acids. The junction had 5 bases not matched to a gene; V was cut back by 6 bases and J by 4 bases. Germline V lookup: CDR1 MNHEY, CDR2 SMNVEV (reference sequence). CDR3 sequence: CASSPGTDNEKLFF. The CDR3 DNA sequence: TGTGCCAGCAGCCCCGGGACAGATAATGAAAAACTGTTTTTT.

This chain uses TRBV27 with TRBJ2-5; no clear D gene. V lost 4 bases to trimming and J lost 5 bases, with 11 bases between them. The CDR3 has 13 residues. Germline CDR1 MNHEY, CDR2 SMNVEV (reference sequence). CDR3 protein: CASSSLSGETQYF. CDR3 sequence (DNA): TGTGCCAGCAGTTCCTTATCCGGGGAGACCCAGTACTTC.

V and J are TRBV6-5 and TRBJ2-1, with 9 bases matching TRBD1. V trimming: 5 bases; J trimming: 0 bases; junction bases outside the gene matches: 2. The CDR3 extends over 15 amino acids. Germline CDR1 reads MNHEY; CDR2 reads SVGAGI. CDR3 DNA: TGTGCCAGCAGTCTGACAGGGGGCTCCTACAATGAGCAGTTCTTC. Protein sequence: CASSLTGGSYNEQFF.

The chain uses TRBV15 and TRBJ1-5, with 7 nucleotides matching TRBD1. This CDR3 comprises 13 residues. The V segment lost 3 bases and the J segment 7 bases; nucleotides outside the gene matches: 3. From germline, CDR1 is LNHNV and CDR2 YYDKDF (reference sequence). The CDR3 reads CATSSRGVQPQHF. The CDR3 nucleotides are TGTGCCACCAGCAGCAGGGGGGTCCAGCCCCAGCATTTT.

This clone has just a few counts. The CDR3 coding sequence is TGTGCCAGCTCTCCTAGGGGGTCTCCGCTCCCCAGCTCCTACAATGAGCAGTTCTTC. This gives the protein CASSPRGSPLPSSYNEQFF. V usage is TRBV18 and J usage is TRBJ2-1; D may be TRBD1 (6 bases). The CDR3 runs 19 residues. V was clipped by 6 bases and J by 0 bases, with 24 bases between them. CDR1 is KGHSH and CDR2 is LQKENI in the germline V gene.

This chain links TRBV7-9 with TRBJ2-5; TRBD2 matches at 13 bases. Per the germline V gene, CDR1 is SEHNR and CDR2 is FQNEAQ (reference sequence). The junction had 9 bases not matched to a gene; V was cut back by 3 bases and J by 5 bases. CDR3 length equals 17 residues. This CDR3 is CASSFSLAGGLRETQYF. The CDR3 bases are TGTGCCAGCAGCTTTTCACTAGCGGGGGGGCTGCGTGAGACCCAGTACTTC.

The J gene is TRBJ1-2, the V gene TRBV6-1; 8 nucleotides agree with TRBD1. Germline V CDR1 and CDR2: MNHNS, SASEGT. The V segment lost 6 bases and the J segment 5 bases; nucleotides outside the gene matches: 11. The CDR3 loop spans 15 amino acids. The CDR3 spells CASSYRTGNIYGYTF. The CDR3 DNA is TGTGCCAGCAGCTACAGGACAGGGAATATTTATGGCTACACCTTC.

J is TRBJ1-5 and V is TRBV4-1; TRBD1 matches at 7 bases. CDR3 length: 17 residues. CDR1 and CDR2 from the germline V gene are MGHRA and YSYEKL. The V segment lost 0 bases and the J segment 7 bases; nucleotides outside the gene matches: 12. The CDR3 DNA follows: TGCGCCAGCAGCCAAGAATCGACGACAGGGCAGGGGCAGCCCCAGCATTTT. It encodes CASSQESTTGQGQPQHF.

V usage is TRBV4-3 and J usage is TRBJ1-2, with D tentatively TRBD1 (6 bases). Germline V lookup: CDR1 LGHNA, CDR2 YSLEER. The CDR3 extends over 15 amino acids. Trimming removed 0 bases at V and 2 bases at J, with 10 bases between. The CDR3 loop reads CASSQDVGANYGYTF. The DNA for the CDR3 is TGCGCCAGCAGCCAAGATGTGGGGGCCAACTATGGCTACACCTTC.

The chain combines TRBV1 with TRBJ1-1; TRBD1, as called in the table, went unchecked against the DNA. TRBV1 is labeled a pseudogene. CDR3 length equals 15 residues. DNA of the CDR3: TGCACCAGCAAAAAGTGGGACAGGGGGGACACTGAAGCTTTCTTT. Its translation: CTSKKWDRGDTEAFF.

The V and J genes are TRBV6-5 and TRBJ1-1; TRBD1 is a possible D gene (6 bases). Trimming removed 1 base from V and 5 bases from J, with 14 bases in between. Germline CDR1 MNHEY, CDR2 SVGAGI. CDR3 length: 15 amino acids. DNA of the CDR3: TGTGCCAGCAGTTACTTCAAGGGGGGGTTAACTGAAGCTTTCTTT. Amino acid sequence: CASSYFKGGLTEAFF.

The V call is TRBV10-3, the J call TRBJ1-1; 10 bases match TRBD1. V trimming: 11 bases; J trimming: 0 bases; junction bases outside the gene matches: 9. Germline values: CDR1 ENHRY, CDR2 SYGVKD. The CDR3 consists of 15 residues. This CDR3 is CASLRDRGMNTEAFF. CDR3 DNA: TGTGCCTCGTTAAGGGACAGGGGCATGAACACTGAAGCTTTCTTT.

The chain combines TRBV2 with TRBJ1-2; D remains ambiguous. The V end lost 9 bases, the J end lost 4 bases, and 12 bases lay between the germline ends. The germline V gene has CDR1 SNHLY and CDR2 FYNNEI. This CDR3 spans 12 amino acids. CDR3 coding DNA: TGTGCCAGACCAGGAAAGTCCTATGGCTACACCTTC. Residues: CARPGKSYGYTF.

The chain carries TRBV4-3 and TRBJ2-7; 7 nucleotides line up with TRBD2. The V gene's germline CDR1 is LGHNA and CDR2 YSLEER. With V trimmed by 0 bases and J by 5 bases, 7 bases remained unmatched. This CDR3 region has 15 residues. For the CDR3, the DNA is TGCGCCAGCAGCCAAGATCTGGGACTACTGAACGAGCAGTACTTC. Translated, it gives CASSQDLGLLNEQYF.

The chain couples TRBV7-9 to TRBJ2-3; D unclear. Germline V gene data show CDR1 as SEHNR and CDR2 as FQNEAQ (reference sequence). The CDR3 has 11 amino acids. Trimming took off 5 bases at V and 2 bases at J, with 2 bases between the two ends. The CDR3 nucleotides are TGTGCCAGCAGCCTCACAGATACGCAGTATTTT. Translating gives CASSLTDTQYF.

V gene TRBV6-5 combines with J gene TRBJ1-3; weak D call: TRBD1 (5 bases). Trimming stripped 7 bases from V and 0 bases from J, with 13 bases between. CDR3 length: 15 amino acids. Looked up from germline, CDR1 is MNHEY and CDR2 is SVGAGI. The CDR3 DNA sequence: TGTGCCAGCACCCCGCGGGGCTCCTCTGGAAACACCATATATTTT. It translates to CASTPRGSSGNTIYF.

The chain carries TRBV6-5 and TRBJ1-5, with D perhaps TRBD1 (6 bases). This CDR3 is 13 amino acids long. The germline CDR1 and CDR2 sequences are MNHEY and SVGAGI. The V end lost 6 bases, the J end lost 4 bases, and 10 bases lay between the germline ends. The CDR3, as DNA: TGTGCCAGCAGCAACAGGGATAATCAGCCCCAGCATTTT. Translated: CASSNRDNQPQHF.

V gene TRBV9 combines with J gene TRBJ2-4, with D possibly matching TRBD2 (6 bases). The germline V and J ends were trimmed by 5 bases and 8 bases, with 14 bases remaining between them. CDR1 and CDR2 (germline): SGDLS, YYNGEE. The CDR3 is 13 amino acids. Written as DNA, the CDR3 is TGTGCCAGCAGTCTAGCACGCGGGGACATTCAGTACTTC. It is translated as CASSLARGDIQYF. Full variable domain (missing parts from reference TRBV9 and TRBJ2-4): DSGVTQTPKHLITATGQRVTLRCSPRSGDLSVYWYQQSLDQGLQFLIQYYNGEERAKGNILERFSAQQFPDLHSELNLSSLELGDSALYFCASSLARGDIQYFGAGTRLSVL.

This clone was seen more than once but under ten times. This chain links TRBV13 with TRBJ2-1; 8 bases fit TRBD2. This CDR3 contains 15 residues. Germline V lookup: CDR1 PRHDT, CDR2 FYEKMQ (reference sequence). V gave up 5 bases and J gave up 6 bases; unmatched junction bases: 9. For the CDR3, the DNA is TGTGCCAGCAGCCGAGAGCGGGAGTCTGCCAATGAGCAGTTCTTC. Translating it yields CASSRERESANEQFF.